These 24 T cell receptor beta chains were all obtained from the same sample, sequenced in a study of control samples from healthy donors and cancer patients. TCRdb keeps only in-frame clones here, not all; method: immunoSEQ multiplex PCR. The sample consists of about 230,000 clones, roughly 87% of them appearing once. Sequencing was performed on PBMCs. The receptors originated from a woman aged 55-70 years with lung cancer.

The chain is built from TRBV15 and TRBJ2-7; possible D gene TRBD1, 5 bases. V lost 0 bases and J 6 bases, leaving 12 bases between the germline ends. Germline-derived CDR1 and CDR2 are LNHNV and YYDKDF (reference sequence). The CDR3 has 14 residues. The CDR3 DNA sequence: TGTGCCACCAGCAGAGATCGAGACAGTCGCGAGCAGTACTTC. This gives the protein CATSRDRDSREQYF.

V and J are TRBV2 and TRBJ2-5, with D possibly TRBD1 on 6 matching bases. The germline V gene has CDR1 SNHLY and CDR2 FYNNEI. The CDR3 has 14 residues. Trimming took 7 bases from V and 2 from J, leaving 14 bases between them. CDR3 region: CASNGGGGQETQYF. The CDR3 bases are TGTGCCAGCAATGGGGGCGGTGGGCAAGAGACCCAGTACTTC.

This rearrangement joins TRBV27 to TRBJ1-6; unclear D gene. The CDR3 contains 14 residues. Germline CDR1 MNHEY, CDR2 SMNVEV (reference sequence). Trimming removed 8 bases at V and 7 bases at J, with 15 bases between. The CDR3 nucleotides are TGTGCCAGCTCGAGGGTCGGGATGAATTCACCCCTCCACTTT. Translated, it gives CASSRVGMNSPLHF.

The chain employs TRBV9 and TRBJ2-3, with D possibly being TRBD2 (5 bases). Per germline, CDR1 SGDLS and CDR2 YYNGEE. Trimming pared 3 bases from V and 8 bases from J, leaving 16 bases between. The CDR3 length is 14 residues. The CDR3 is CASSARTEGGTQYF. CDR3 bases: TGTGCCAGCAGCGCAAGGACGGAAGGAGGTACGCAGTATTTT. Full variable domain (missing parts from reference TRBV9 and TRBJ2-3): DSGVTQTPKHLITATGQRVTLRCSPRSGDLSVYWYQQSLDQGLQFLIQYYNGEERAKGNILERFSAQQFPDLHSELNLSSLELGDSALYFCASSARTEGGTQYFGPGTRLTVL.

This clone was observed a single time. V gene TRBV30 combines with J gene TRBJ1-4, with D unclear. Trimming stripped 0 bases from V and 3 bases from J, with 8 bases between. The CDR3 totals 14 residues. Germline CDR1 reads GTSNPN; CDR2 reads SVGIG (reference sequence). DNA of the CDR3: TGTGCCTGGAGTGTAGGTGGTGCTAATGAAAAACTGTTTTTT. Amino acid sequence: CAWSVGGANEKLFF.

V usage is TRBV28 and J usage is TRBJ2-7, with TRBD2 matching 10 bases. The CDR3 is 14 residues long. With V trimmed by 8 bases and J by 2 bases, 6 bases remained unmatched. Germline-derived CDR1 and CDR2 are MDHEN and SYDVKM. The chain's CDR3 is CASHQAGGAYEQYF. CDR3 DNA: TGTGCCAGCCACCAAGCGGGGGGGGCCTACGAGCAGTACTTC.

The V call is TRBV19, the J call TRBJ1-1; D uncertain. The CDR3 length is 13 residues. Germline V gene lookup returns CDR1 LNHDA and CDR2 SQIVND (reference sequence). Between the trimmed V and J ends, which lost 3 bases and 1 base, there was a span of 6 bases. The CDR3 is CASSIAQNTEAFF. In DNA, the CDR3 is TGTGCCAGTAGTATCGCACAGAACACTGAAGCTTTCTTT.

The V gene is TRBV25-1, the J gene TRBJ2-2; 9 nucleotides line up with TRBD1. CDR1 and CDR2 (germline): MGHDK, SYGVNS. Unmatched junction bases numbered 7, after V lost 3 bases and J lost 5 bases. The CDR3 length is 16 residues. CDR3 loop: CASSDQRTGVTGELFF. The CDR3 DNA sequence: TGTGCCAGCAGTGACCAGAGGACAGGGGTTACCGGGGAGCTGTTTTTT. Based on the CDR3 plus reference TRBV25-1 and TRBJ2-2, the full variable domain is EADIYQTPRYLVIGTGKKITLECSQTMGHDKMYWYQQDPGMELHLIHYSYGVNSTEKGDLSSESTVSRIRTEHFPLTLESARPSHTSQYLCASSDQRTGVTGELFFGEGSRLTVL.

The chain recombines TRBV6-1 with TRBJ1-5, with D perhaps matching TRBD1 (5 bases). V was shortened by 2 bases and J by 5 bases, with 13 bases between the two germline ends. Germline V gene sequence: CDR1 MNHNS, CDR2 SASEGT. CDR3 length equals 15 residues. CDR3 protein: CASSEMWGTHQPQHF. The CDR3 nucleotides are TGTGCCAGCAGTGAAATGTGGGGGACGCATCAGCCCCAGCATTTT.

As to this clone: The same CDR3 can be traced to other DNA sequences in this sample. The chain couples TRBV5-1 to TRBJ2-1; 10 bases map to TRBD2. CDR1 SGHRS and CDR2 YFSETQ come from the germline V gene. V shed 7 bases and J 0 bases; nucleotides not matched to a gene: 4. This CDR3 comprises 15 residues. CDR3 sequence: CASSLAGTSYNEQFF. Written as DNA, the CDR3 is TGCGCCAGCTCACTAGCGGGGACCTCCTACAATGAGCAGTTCTTC.

CDR3 sequence: CSASRNTGELFF. CDR3 DNA sequence: TGCAGTGCTAGTCGGAACACCGGGGAGCTGTTTTTT. The chain carries TRBV20-1 and TRBJ2-2, with D hard to call. The CDR3 runs 12 residues. Per germline, CDR1 DFQATT and CDR2 SNEGSKA (reference sequence). V was pared by 3 bases and J by 1 base, with 3 bases between.

This chain connects TRBV5-1 to TRBJ1-5; no reliable D call. The germline gives CDR1 SGHRS, CDR2 YFSETQ. The CDR3 extends over 17 amino acids. V lost 0 bases to trimming and J lost 0 bases, with 13 bases between them. The CDR3 DNA sequence: TGCGCCAGCAGCTTGGAGGCAGTGCTTAATAGCAATCAGCCCCAGCATTTT. Translation: CASSLEAVLNSNQPQHF.

This chain joins TRBV6-5 and TRBJ2-1; D not resolved. The CDR3 loop spans 14 amino acids. V lost 2 bases to trimming and J lost 7 bases, with 12 bases between them. The germline V gene encodes CDR1 MNHEY and CDR2 SVGAGI. CDR3 sequence (DNA): TGTGCCAGCAGTTACGACGGTCAAAAAAATGAGCAGTTCTTC. Its protein product is CASSYDGQKNEQFF.

The chain has TRBV24-1 and TRBJ2-2; TRBD1 is a possible D gene (6 bases). Germline assignment: CDR1 KGHDR and CDR2 SFDVKD. V dropped 5 bases and J dropped 5 bases, with 20 bases sitting between them. This CDR3 region has 17 residues. CDR3 sequence (DNA): TGTGCCACCAGTGGGACAGAGGGGCAACGTGGGACCGGGGAGCTGTTTTTT. It encodes CATSGTEGQRGTGELFF.

This rearrangement joins TRBV5-1 to TRBJ2-2; 8 bases are shared with TRBD2. The V gene's germline CDR1 is SGHRS and CDR2 YFSETQ. With V trimmed by 4 bases and J by 0 bases, 14 bases remained unmatched. CDR3 length equals 19 residues. CDR3: CASSLRDVTSGSNTGELFF. CDR3 nucleotide sequence: TGCGCCAGCAGCCTCCGGGATGTAACTAGCGGTTCGAACACCGGGGAGCTGTTTTTT.

The rearrangement uses TRBV29-1 and TRBJ2-2; perhaps TRBD1 as D (6 bases). Trimming shortened V by 7 bases and J by 4 bases, and 13 bases separated the two germline ends. The germline gives CDR1 SQVTM, CDR2 ANQGSEA. This CDR3 is built from 13 residues. CDR3 loop: CSALQGGTGELFF. The CDR3, as DNA: TGCAGCGCGCTACAGGGTGGCACCGGGGAGCTGTTTTTT.

The genes are TRBV3-1 (or the pseudogene TRBV3-2) and TRBJ1-1, with TRBD1 as a possible D gene (6 bases). Germline CDR1 LGHDT, CDR2 YNNKEL (reference sequence). Trimming left V 4 bases short and J 6 bases short, with 21 bases between. There are 16 residues in the CDR3. The CDR3 protein is CASSPGGGGAGPEAFF. In DNA, the CDR3 is TGTGCCAGCAGCCCCGGTGGGGGGGGCGCAGGCCCTGAAGCTTTCTTT.

The gene calls are TRBV6-5 and TRBJ1-2; D is undetermined. The germline CDR1 and CDR2 sequences are MNHEY and SVGAGI. Trimming pared 4 bases from V and 4 bases from J, leaving 10 bases between. This CDR3 has 13 amino acids. As DNA, the CDR3 is TGTGCCAGCAGTTCCGACATTATCTATGGCTACACCTTC. It encodes CASSSDIIYGYTF.

This chain uses TRBV5-4 with TRBJ2-1; tentatively, D is TRBD2 (5 bases). Germline V gene data show CDR1 as SGHNT and CDR2 as YYREEE (reference sequence). This CDR3 has 15 residues. V shed 1 base and J shed 4 bases, with 12 bases lying between them. CDR3: CASSLLGAAYNEQFF. The CDR3 coding sequence is TGTGCCAGCAGCTTGCTCGGAGCGGCATACAATGAGCAGTTCTTC. Full variable domain (missing parts from reference TRBV5-4 and TRBJ2-1): ETGVTQSPTHLIKTRGQQVTLRCSSQSGHNTVSWYQQALGQGPQFIFQYYREEENGRGNFPPRFSGLQFPNYSSELNVNALELDDSALYLCASSLLGAAYNEQFFGPGTRLTVL.

The J gene is TRBJ2-7, the V gene TRBV21-1; the table names TRBD2, a call not compared with the DNA. TRBV21-1 is described as a pseudogene. This CDR3 spans 8 amino acids. CDR3 nucleotide sequence: TGTGCCAGCTTATCGCAGTACTTC. This gives the protein CASLSQYF.

The genes are TRBV11-2 and TRBJ2-7, with 7 bases identical to TRBD1. The CDR3 has 13 amino acids. J was trimmed by 9 bases and V by 5 bases; bases with no gene match: 10. Germline CDR1 SGHAT, CDR2 FQNNGV. CDR3 protein: CASSPGQYVAQYF. The DNA for the CDR3 is TGTGCCAGCAGCCCGGGACAGTACGTTGCGCAGTACTTC.

The chain is built from TRBV6-2 or TRBV6-3 and TRBJ1-1; maybe TRBD1 (5 bases). The V end lost 0 bases, the J end lost 11 bases, and 16 bases lay between the germline ends. This CDR3 has 14 amino acids. The germline gives CDR1 MNHEY, CDR2 SVGEGT. The CDR3 protein is CASSYSGGMSFAFF. The DNA of the CDR3 is TGTGCCAGCAGTTACTCTGGGGGGATGTCTTTTGCTTTCTTT.

V usage is TRBV16 and J usage is TRBJ2-2; 12 nucleotides match TRBD1. The CDR3 covers 16 residues. Germline V CDR1 and CDR2: KGHSY, FQNENV. The J segment lost 2 bases and the V segment lost 7 bases, leaving 5 bases of the junction unmatched. The CDR3 nucleotides are TGTGCCAGCACCAAGGGACAGGGGGCCAACACCGGGGAGCTGTTTTTT. Translation: CASTKGQGANTGELFF. Full variable domain (outside the CDR3, taken from reference TRBV16 and TRBJ2-2): GEEVAQTPKHLVRGEGQKAKLYCAPIKGHSYVFWYQQVLKNEFKFLISFQNENVFDETGMPKERFSAKCLPNSPCSLEIQATKLEDSAVYFCASTKGQGANTGELFFGEGSRLTVL.

The chain is built from TRBV10-2 and TRBJ1-4, with TRBD1 matching over 7 bases. Germline V lookup: CDR1 WSHSY, CDR2 SAAADI. This CDR3 comprises 15 residues. V shed 3 bases, J shed 8 bases, and the junction held 9 bases outside the gene matches. The CDR3 reads CASSDPNRGGEKLFF. CDR3 nucleotide sequence: TGCGCCAGCAGTGACCCTAACAGGGGTGGAGAAAAACTGTTTTTT.